A selection of T cell receptor beta chains follows, all from one sample in a study of T cell responses to AZD1222 COVID-19 vaccine. Clones were read by immunoSEQ multiplex PCR, and TCRdb kept only the in-frame ones, dropping some. This sample has 80,000 to 100,000 clones, with approximately 89% found just once. The specimen was peripheral blood, collected on day 0 of MenACWY control vaccination. These TCRs come from an adult in good health. Each CDR3 is given with its conserved first and last residue. D genes are given only for firm matches. Clone size is shown for a subset of rows, as once, few, many or a class of expanded clone.

size	V	J	D	CDR3	DNA
-	TRBV4-3	TRBJ2-1	TRBD2	CASSQERGWGNEQFF	TGCGCCAGCAGCCAAGAGCGGGGGTGGGGCAATGAGCAGTTCTTC
-	TRBV7-2	TRBJ2-7	-	CASSPSGAISEQYF	TGTGCCAGCAGCCCCAGCGGAGCGATTAGCGAGCAGTACTTC
-	TRBV6-4	TRBJ1-2	TRBD1	CASSERQGRGYTF	TGTGCCAGCAGTGAACGACAGGGACGCGGCTACACCTTC
-	TRBV5-6	TRBJ1-2	-	CASSSGAYGYTF	TGTGCCAGCAGCTCGGGGGCTTATGGCTACACCTTC
once	TRBV15	TRBJ1-2	-	CATSSGTDGANYGYTF	TGTGCCACCAGCAGCGGAACGGACGGAGCTAACTATGGCTACACCTTC
-	TRBV5-4	TRBJ1-2	TRBD1	CASSSSPTGANLYGYTF	TGTGCCAGCAGCTCAAGCCCGACAGGGGCCAACCTATACGGCTACACCTTC
once	TRBV6-5	TRBJ2-7	TRBD1	CASKSPGTGTYEQYF	TGTGCCAGCAAATCCCCGGGGACAGGAACCTATGAGCAGTACTTC
-	TRBV4-3	TRBJ2-1	-	CASSQDVPYNEQFF	TGCGCCAGCAGCCAAGATGTCCCTTACAATGAGCAGTTCTTC
-	TRBV9	TRBJ1-2	TRBD1	CASSGGGTARYGYTF	TGTGCCAGCAGCGGTGGGGGGACAGCTAGATATGGCTACACCTTC
-	TRBV3-1/TRBV3-2	TRBJ2-7	TRBD1	CASSRTGARSYEQYF	TGTGCCAGCAGCCGAACAGGGGCCCGCTCCTACGAGCAGTACTTC
-	TRBV7-9	TRBJ1-3	TRBD1	CASSYPGQGSSNTIYF	TGTGCCAGCAGCTACCCGGGACAGGGATCTTCGAACACCATATATTTT
-	TRBV10-3	TRBJ1-3	TRBD1	CAISPGQIAPGNTIYF	TGTGCCATCAGTCCGGGACAGATTGCCCCTGGAAACACCATATATTTT
-	TRBV27	TRBJ2-5	-	CASSISPLGRETQYF	TGTGCCAGCAGCATATCTCCCTTGGGGAGGGAGACCCAGTACTTC
-	TRBV5-1	TRBJ1-3	-	CASSEDGSGNTIYF	TGCGCCAGCAGCGAGGACGGCTCTGGAAACACCATATATTTT
once	TRBV9	TRBJ1-1	TRBD1	CASSGDRGLTGGSAEAFF	TGTGCCAGCAGCGGGGACAGGGGCCTAACGGGTGGTTCGGCTGAAGCTTTCTTT
-	TRBV29-1	TRBJ1-1	-	CSGTRDGNTEAFF	TGCAGCGGTACCAGGGACGGGAACACTGAAGCTTTCTTT
-	TRBV10-3	TRBJ2-3	TRBD1	CAIRDPVGQGGDTQYF	TGTGCCATCAGAGACCCGGTGGGACAGGGTGGGGATACGCAGTATTTT
-	TRBV21-1	TRBJ1-2	-	CASSNDVPGQGWRGYGYTF	TGTGCCAGCAGCAACGACGTCCCGGGACAGGGATGGAGGGGCTATGGCTACACCTTC
-	TRBV18	TRBJ1-3	-	CASSPRGSGNTIYF	TGTGCCAGCTCACCAAGGGGTTCTGGAAACACCATATATTTT
-	TRBV9	TRBJ2-1	-	CASSVGWQSGSSEQFF	TGTGCCAGCAGCGTAGGGTGGCAGTCCGGTAGCAGTGAGCAGTTCTTC
-	TRBV20-1	TRBJ1-2	-	CSVKNSGGYTF	TGCAGTGTAAAAAACAGCGGCGGCTACACCTTC
-	TRBV7-9	TRBJ2-7	TRBD2	CASSLVRRGVYEQYF	TGTGCCAGCAGCTTAGTACGCCGGGGGGTCTACGAGCAGTACTTC
-	TRBV5-8	TRBJ1-1	-	CASSHVTGWAMNTEAFF	TGTGCCAGCAGCCACGTGACAGGTTGGGCAATGAACACTGAAGCTTTCTTT
-	TRBV15	TRBJ1-4	TRBD1	CATSRGDRASNEKLFF	TGTGCCACCAGCAGGGGAGACAGGGCTTCTAATGAAAAACTGTTTTTT
-	TRBV6-5	TRBJ2-3	-	CASMRTSGRTDTQYF	TGTGCCAGCATGCGTACCTCGGGACGCACAGATACGCAGTATTTT
-	TRBV29-1	TRBJ2-5	-	CSGVQGTKTQYF	TGCAGCGGGGTCCAGGGCACGAAGACCCAGTACTTC
-	TRBV14	TRBJ1-6	-	CASSRRLSSQGESPLHF	TGTGCCAGCAGCCGCAGACTCTCATCACAGGGTGAATCACCCCTCCACTTT
-	TRBV3-1/TRBV3-2	TRBJ2-2	-	CASRTGEPTGELFF	TGTGCCAGCCGAACGGGGGAGCCCACCGGGGAGCTGTTTTTT
-	TRBV25-1	TRBJ1-2	-	CASSDYRGLGYTF	TGTGCCAGCAGTGACTACCGGGGGTTGGGCTACACCTTC
-	TRBV10-3	TRBJ1-4	TRBD1	CAISPQGAAGKLFF	TGTGCCATCAGTCCACAGGGGGCGGCGGGAAAACTGTTTTTT
-	TRBV5-1	TRBJ2-7	-	CASSLGTLGLVGYEQYF	TGCGCCAGCAGCTTGGGGACGCTGGGGCTAGTGGGCTACGAGCAGTACTTC
-	TRBV2	TRBJ1-3	-	CASSPGRSSGNTIYF	TGTGCCAGCAGTCCGGGACGCTCCTCTGGAAACACCATATATTTT
-	TRBV18	TRBJ1-2	-	CASSPGVVGYGYTF	TGTGCCAGCTCACCGGGGGTCGTGGGGTATGGCTACACCTTC
-	TRBV4-1	TRBJ1-2	-	CASSQVIGPDGYTF	TGCGCCAGCAGCCAAGTGATAGGGCCCGACGGCTACACCTTC
once	TRBV29-1	TRBJ1-2	-	CSVEGSDYGYTF	TGCAGCGTTGAAGGATCAGACTATGGCTACACCTTC
-	TRBV5-8	TRBJ1-4	-	CASRRGPGNEKLFF	TGTGCCAGCCGGCGAGGGCCGGGAAATGAAAAACTGTTTTTT
-	TRBV5-1	TRBJ2-7	TRBD2	CASSVDGRQYEQYF	TGCGCCAGCAGCGTCGACGGGAGGCAATACGAGCAGTACTTC
-	TRBV9	TRBJ2-5	-	CASSVGGPETQYF	TGTGCCAGCAGCGTAGGGGGGCCCGAGACCCAGTACTTC